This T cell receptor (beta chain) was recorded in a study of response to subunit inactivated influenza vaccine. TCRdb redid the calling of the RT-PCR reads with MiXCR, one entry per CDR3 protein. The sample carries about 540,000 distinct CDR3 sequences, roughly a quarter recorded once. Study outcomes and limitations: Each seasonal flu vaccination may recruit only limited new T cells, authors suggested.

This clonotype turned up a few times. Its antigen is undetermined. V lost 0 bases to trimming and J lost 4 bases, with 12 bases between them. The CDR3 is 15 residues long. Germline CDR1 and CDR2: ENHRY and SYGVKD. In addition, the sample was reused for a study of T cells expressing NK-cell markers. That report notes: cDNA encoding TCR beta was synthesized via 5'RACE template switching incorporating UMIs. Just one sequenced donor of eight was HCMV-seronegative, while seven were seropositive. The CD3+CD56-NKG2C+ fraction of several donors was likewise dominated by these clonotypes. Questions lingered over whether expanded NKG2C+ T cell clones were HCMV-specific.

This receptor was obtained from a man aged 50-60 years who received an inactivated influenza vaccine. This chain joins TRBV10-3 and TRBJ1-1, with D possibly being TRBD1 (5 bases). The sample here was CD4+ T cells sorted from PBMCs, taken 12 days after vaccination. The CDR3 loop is CAISESRARGTEAFF. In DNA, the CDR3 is TGTGCCATCAGTGAGTCTCGGGCTAGGGGCACTGAAGCTTTCTTT.